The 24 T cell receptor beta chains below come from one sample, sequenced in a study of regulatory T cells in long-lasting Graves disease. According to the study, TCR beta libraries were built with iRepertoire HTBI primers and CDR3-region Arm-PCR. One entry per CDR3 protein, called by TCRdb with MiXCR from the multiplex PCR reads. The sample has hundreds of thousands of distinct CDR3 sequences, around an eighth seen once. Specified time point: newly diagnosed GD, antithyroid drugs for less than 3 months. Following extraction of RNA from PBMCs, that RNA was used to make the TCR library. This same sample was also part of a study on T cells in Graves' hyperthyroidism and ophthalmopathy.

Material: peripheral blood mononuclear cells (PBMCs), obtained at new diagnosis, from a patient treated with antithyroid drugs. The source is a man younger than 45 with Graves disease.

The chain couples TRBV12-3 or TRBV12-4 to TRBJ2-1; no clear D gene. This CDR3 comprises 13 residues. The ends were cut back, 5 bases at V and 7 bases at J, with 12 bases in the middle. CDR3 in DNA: TGTGCCAGCAGTCCTTGGGCGAGGAATGAGCAGTTCTTC. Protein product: CASSPWARNEQFF.

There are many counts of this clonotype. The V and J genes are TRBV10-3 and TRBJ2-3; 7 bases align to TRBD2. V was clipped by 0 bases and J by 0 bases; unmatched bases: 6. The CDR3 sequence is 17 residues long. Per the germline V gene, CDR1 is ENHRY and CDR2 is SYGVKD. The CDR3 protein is CAISESKPAGSTDTQYF. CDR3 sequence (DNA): TGTGCCATCAGTGAGTCGAAGCCAGCGGGGAGCACAGATACGCAGTATTTT.

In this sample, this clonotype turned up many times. The chain's CDR3 is CASSEESRVDTQYF. For the CDR3, the DNA is TGTGCCAGCAGTGAAGAGTCCCGAGTGGATACGCAGTATTTT. The chain joins TRBV2 to TRBJ2-3; D remains ambiguous. Germline V gives CDR1 SNHLY, CDR2 FYNNEI. This CDR3 spans 14 amino acids. Trimming stripped 1 base from V and 6 bases from J, with 11 bases between.

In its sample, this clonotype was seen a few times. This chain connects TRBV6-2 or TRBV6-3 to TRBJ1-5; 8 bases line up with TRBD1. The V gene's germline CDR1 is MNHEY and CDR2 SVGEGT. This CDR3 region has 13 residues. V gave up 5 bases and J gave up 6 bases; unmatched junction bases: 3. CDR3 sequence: CASSPGGAQPQHF. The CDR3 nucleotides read TGTGCCAGCAGTCCAGGGGGCGCTCAGCCCCAGCATTTT.

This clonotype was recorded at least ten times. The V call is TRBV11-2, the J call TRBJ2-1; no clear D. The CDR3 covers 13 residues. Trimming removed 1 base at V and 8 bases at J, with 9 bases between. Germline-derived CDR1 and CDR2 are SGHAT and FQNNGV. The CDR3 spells CASSLGLGDEQFF. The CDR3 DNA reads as TGTGCCAGCAGCTTAGGCCTTGGGGATGAGCAGTTCTTC.

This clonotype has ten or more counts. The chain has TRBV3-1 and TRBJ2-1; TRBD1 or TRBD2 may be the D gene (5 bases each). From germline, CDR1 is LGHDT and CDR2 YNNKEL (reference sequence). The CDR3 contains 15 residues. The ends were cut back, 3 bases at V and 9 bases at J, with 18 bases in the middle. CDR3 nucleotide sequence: TGTGCCAGCAGCCAGGGGCGACCCGGGGCCTCTGAGCAGTTCTTC. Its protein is CASSQGRPGASEQFF.

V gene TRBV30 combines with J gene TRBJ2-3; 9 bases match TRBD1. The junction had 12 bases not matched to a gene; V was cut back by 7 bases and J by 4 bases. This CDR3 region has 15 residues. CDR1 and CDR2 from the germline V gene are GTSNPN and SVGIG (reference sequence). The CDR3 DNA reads TGTGCCTCCCTTCCCCAGGACAGGGGAGCAGATACGCAGTATTTT. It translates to CASLPQDRGADTQYF. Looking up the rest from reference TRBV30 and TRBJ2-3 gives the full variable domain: SQTIHQWPATLVQPVGSPLSLECTVEGTSNPNLYWYRQAAGRGLQLLFYSVGIGQISSEVPQNLSASRPQDRQFILSSKKLLLSDSGFYLCASLPQDRGADTQYFGPGTRLTVL.

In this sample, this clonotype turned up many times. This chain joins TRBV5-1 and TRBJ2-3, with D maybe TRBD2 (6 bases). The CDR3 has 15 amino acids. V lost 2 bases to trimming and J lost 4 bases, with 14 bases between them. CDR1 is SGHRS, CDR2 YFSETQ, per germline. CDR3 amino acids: CASSLLTGRSDTQYF. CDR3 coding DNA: TGCGCCAGCAGCTTACTTACCGGGAGATCAGATACGCAGTATTTT.

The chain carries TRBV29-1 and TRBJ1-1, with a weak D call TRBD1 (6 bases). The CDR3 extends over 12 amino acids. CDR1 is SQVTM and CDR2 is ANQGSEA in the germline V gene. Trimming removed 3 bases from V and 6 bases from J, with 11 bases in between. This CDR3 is CSVEDTGPEAFF. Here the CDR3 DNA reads TGCAGCGTTGAGGATACAGGGCCTGAAGCTTTCTTT.

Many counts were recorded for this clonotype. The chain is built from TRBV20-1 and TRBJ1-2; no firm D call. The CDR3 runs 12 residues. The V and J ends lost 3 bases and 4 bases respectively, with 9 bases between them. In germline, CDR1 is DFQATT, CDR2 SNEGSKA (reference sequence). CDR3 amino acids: CSASASLYGYTF. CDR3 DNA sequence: TGCAGTGCTAGCGCGAGTCTCTATGGCTACACCTTC.

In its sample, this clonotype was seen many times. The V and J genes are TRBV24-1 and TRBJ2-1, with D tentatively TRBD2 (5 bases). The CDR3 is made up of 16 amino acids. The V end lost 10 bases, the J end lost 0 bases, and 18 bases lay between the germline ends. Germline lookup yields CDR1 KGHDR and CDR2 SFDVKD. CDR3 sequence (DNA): TGTGCCACGGGGTGGGGAGCGTTAAGCTCCTACAATGAGCAGTTCTTC. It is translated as CATGWGALSSYNEQFF.

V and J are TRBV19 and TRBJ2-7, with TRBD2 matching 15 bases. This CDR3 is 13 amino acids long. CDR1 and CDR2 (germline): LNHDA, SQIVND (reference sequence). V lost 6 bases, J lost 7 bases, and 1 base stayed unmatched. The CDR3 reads CASSGLAGGEQYF. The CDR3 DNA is TGTGCCAGTAGCGGACTAGCGGGAGGGGAGCAGTACTTC.

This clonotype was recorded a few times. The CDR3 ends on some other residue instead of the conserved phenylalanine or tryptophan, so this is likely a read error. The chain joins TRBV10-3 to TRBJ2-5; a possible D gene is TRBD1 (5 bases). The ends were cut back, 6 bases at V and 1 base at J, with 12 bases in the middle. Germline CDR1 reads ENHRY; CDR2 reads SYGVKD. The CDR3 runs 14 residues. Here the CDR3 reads CAISARAGQETQYL. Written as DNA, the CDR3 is TGTGCCATCAGCGCCAGGGCCGGCCAAGAGACCCAGTACCTC.

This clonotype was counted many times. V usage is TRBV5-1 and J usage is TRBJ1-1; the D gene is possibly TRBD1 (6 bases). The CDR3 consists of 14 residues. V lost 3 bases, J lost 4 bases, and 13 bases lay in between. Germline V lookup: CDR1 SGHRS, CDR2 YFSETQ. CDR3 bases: TGCGCCAGCAGCTCGAACCGAGGGGGCACTGAAGCTTTCTTT. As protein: CASSSNRGGTEAFF.

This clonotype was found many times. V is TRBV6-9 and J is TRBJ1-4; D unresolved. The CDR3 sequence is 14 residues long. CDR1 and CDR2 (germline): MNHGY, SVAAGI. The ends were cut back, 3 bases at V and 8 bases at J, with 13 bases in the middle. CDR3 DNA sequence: TGTGCCAGCAGTTACTCCCAAGGAAAGGAAAAACTGTTTTTT. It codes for CASSYSQGKEKLFF.

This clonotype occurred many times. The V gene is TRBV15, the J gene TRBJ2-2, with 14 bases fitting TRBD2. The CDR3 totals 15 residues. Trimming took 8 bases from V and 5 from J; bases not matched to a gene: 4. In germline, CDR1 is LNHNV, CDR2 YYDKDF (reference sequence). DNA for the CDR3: TGTGCCACCGAAGGGACTAGCGGGAGTACCGGGGAGCTGTTTTTT. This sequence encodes CATEGTSGSTGELFF.

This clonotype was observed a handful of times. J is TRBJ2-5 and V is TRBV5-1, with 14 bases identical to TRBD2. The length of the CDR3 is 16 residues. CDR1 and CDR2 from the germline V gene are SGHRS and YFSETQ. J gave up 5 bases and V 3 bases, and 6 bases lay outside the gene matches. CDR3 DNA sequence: TGCGCCAGCAGCTGGGGACTAGCGGGAGTCGCCGAGACCCAGTACTTC. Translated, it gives CASSWGLAGVAETQYF.

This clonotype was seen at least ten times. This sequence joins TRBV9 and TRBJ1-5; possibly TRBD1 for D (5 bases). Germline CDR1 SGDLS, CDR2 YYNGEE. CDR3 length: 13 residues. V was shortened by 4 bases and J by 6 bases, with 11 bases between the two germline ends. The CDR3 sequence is CASSQGWGQPQHF. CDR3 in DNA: TGTGCCAGCAGCCAGGGATGGGGTCAGCCCCAGCATTTT.

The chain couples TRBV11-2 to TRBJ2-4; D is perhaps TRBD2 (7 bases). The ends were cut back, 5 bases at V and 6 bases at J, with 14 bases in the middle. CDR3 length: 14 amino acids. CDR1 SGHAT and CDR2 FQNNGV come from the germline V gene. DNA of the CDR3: TGTGCCAGCAGCCAGGGGAGGGCGGGAAACATTCAGTACTTC. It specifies CASSQGRAGNIQYF.

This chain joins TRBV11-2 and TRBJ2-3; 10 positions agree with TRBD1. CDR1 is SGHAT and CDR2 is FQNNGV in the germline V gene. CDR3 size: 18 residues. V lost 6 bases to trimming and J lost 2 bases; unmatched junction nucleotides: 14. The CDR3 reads CASSEYLFGTGDTDTQYF. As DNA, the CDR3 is TGTGCCAGCAGTGAATACCTCTTTGGGACAGGGGACACAGATACGCAGTATTTT.

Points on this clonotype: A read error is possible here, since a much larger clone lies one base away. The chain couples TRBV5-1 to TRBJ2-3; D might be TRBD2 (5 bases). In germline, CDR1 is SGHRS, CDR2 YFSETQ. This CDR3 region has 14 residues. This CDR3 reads CASSFSSGNTESFF. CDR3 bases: TGCGCCAGCAGCTTCTCATCGGGGAACACTGAATCTTTCTTT.

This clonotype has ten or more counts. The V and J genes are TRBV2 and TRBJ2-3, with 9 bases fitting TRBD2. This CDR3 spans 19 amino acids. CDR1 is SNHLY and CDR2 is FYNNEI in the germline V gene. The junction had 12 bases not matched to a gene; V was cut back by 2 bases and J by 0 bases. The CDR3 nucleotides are TGTGCCAGCAGTGAATCCGGGCTAGCGGGAACCTTTAGCACAGATACGCAGTATTTT. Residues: CASSESGLAGTFSTDTQYF.

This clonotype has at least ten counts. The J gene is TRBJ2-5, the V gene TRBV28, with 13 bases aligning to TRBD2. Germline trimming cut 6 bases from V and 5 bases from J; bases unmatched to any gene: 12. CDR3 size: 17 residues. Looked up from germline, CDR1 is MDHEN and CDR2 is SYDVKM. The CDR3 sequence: CASRNGLAGAGWETQYF. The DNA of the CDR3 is TGTGCCAGCAGAAACGGACTAGCGGGAGCGGGTTGGGAGACCCAGTACTTC.

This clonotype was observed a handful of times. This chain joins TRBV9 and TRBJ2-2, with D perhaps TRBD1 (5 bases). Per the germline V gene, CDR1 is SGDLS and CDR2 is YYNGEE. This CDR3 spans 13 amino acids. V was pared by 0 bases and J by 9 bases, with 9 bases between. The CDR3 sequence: CASSVAVGRELFF. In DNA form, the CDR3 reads TGTGCCAGCAGCGTAGCTGTGGGGCGGGAGCTGTTTTTT.